This T cell receptor (beta chain) was sequenced for a study of cytomegalovirus exposure and HLA in healthy donors. Study-level points and caveats: Clonal expansion, a later analysis showed, was greater in HLA-associated TCR beta chains than in equally common others. In vitro checks showed that a few CMV-associated chains really do target CMV antigens.

It was with 60 Vbeta and 13 Jbeta primers that the PCR ran. Some clones are missing from TCRdb's copy, which holds only in-frame ones; the method was immunoSEQ multiplex PCR. The table lists about 140,000 clones, approximately 84% of them singletons. Regarding this clone: Its specificity is unknown.

The length of the CDR3 is 13 residues. Germline V gives CDR1 LNHDA, CDR2 SQIVND (reference sequence). J was trimmed by 6 bases and V by 7 bases; bases with no gene match: 4. The specimen was PBMCs. V usage is TRBV19 and J usage is TRBJ1-4, with 8 bases fitting TRBD1. This sequence originates from a young man in good health and CMV-seropositive. This chain's CDR3 is CASKDRVDEKLFF. The CDR3 coding sequence is TGTGCCAGTAAGGACAGGGTGGATGAAAAACTGTTTTTT.